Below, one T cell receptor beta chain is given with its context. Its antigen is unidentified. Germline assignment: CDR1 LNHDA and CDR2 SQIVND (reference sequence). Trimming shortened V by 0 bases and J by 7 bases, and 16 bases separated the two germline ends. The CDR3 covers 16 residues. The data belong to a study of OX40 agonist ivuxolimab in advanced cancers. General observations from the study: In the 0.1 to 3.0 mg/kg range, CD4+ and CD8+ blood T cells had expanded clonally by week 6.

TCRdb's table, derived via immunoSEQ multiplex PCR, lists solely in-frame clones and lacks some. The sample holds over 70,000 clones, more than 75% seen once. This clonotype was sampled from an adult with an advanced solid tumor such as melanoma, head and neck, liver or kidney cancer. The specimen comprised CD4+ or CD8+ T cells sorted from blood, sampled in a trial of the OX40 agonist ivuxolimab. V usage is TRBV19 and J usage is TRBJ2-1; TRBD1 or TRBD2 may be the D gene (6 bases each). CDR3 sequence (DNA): TGTGCCAGTAGTATAGAAAGCTTGGGGGCGGGGAATGAGCAGTTCTTC. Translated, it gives CASSIESLGAGNEQFF.